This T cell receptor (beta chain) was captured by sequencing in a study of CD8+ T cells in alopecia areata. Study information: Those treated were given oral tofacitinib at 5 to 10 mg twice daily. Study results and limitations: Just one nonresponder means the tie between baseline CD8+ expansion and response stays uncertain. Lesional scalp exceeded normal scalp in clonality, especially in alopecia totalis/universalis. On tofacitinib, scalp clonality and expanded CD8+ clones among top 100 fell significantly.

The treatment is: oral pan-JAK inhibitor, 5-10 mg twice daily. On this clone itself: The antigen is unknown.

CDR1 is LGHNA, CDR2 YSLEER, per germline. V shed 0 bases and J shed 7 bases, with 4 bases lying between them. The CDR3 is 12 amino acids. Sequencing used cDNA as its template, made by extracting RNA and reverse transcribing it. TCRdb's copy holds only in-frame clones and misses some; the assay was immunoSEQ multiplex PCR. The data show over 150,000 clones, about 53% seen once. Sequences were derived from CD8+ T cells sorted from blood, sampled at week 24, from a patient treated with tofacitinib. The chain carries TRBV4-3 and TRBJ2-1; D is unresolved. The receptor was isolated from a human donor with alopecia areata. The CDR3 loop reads CASSQEGNEQFF. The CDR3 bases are TGCGCCAGCAGCCAAGAAGGTAATGAGCAGTTCTTC.